This T cell receptor (beta chain) was sequenced for a study of blood T cell repertoires in COVID-19. Study as a whole: Researchers got acute and convalescent COVID-19 samples from the United States, Italy and Spain. Nucleic acid was either cDNA or gDNA, and it came from T cells, B-cell-depleted T cells, or PBMCs.

The V end lost 2 bases, the J end lost 3 bases, and 13 bases lay between the germline ends. The length of the CDR3 is 15 residues. This table comes from immunoSEQ multiplex PCR, and its TCRdb copy is limited to in-frame clones, with some not included. The sample records about 140,000 clones, 76% being singletons. This chain links TRBV23-1 with TRBJ1-2, with D perhaps TRBD1 (6 bases). TRBV23-1 is filed as an ORF, its function uncertain. This clonotype originated in a woman aged 80 or over with active or convalescent COVID-19. The sample consisted of peripheral blood. The CDR3 region is CASSQEPEGDYGYTF. DNA of the CDR3: TGCGCCAGCAGTCAAGAGCCCGAGGGGGACTATGGCTACACCTTC.